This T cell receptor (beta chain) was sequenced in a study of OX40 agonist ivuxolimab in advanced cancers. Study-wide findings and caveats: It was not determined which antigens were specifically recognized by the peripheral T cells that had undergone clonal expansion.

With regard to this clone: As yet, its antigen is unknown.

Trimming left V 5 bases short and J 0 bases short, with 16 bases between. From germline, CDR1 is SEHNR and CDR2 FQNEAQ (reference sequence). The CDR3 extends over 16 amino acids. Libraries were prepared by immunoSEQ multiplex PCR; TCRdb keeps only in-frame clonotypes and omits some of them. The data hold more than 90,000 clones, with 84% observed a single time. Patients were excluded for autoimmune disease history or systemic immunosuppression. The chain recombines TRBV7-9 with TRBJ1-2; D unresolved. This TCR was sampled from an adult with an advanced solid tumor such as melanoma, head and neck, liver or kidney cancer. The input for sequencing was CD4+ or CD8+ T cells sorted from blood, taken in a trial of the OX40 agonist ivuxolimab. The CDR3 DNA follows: TGTGCCAGCAGCCCCAGCCCGCTGCTAGCTAACTATGGCTACACCTTC. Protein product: CASSPSPLLANYGYTF.